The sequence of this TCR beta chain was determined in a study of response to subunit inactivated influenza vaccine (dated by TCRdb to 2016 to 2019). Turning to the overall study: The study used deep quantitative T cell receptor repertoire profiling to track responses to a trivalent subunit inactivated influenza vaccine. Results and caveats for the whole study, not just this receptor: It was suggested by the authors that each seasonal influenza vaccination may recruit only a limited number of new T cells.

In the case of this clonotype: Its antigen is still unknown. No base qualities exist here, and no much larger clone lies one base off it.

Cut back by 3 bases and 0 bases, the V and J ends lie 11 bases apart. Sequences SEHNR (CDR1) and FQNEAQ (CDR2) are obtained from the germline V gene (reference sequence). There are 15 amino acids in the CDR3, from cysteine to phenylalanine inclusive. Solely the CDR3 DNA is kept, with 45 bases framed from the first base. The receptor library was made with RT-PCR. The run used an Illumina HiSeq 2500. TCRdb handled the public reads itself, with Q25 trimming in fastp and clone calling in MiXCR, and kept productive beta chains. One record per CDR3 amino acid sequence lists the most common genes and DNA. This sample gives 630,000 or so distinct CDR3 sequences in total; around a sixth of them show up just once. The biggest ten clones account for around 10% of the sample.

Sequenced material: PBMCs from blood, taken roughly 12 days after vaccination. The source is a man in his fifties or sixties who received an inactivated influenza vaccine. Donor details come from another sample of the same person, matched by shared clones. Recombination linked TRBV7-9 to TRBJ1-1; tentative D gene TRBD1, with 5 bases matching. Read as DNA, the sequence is TGTGCCAGCAGCTTCCCAGGGCGTCTGAACACTGAAGCTTTCTTT. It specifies CASSFPGRLNTEAFF.